This T cell receptor beta chain originates from a study of OX40 agonist ivuxolimab in advanced cancers. Study background: Dosing consisted of intravenous ivuxolimab at 0.01 to 10 mg/kg every 2 weeks. Three patients responded partially, comprising one with hepatocellular carcinoma and two with cutaneous melanoma. The dose-escalation cohort had hepatocellular carcinoma, melanoma, renal cell or head and neck cancer. Earlier anti-PD-1, anti-PD-L1 or anti-CTLA-4 therapy was permitted; about 44% had received some.

Sequencing used immunoSEQ multiplex PCR; TCRdb keeps in-frame clones, though not all of them. The table lists more than 60,000 clones, less than 90% of them singletons. Germline lookup yields CDR1 WSHSY and CDR2 SAAADI. The CDR3 is made up of 12 amino acids. V lost 9 bases, J lost 5 bases, and 12 bases lay in between. The clonotype originates from an adult with an advanced solid tumor such as melanoma, head and neck, liver or kidney cancer. The sample here was CD4+ or CD8+ T cells sorted from blood, taken in a trial of the OX40 agonist ivuxolimab. J is TRBJ2-3 and V is TRBV10-2; D call uncertain. CDR3 protein: CASAEQKDTQYF. The CDR3 DNA is TGCGCCAGTGCTGAGCAGAAAGATACGCAGTATTTT.